These T cell receptor beta chains were read from a single sample in a study of cytomegalovirus exposure and HLA in healthy donors. Here immunoSEQ multiplex PCR was the method, and the copy in TCRdb shows in-frame clones only, minus some. The repertoire holds some 150,000 clones, with 80% as singletons. Sample: PBMCs. Receptors were obtained from a man aged 25-45 years in good health and CMV-seronegative. Both conserved end residues are part of each CDR3. A D gene is named only where the DNA matches it firmly. Size tells how often a clone was seen (once, few, many) or the class of an expanded clone, and some rows leave it out.

clone size,V gene,D gene,J gene,CDR3 protein,CDR3 DNA
.,TRBV11-2,.,TRBJ2-7,CASSLGPGMQYF,TGTGCCAGCAGCTTAGGGCCGGGGATGCAGTACTTC
.,TRBV7-9,.,TRBJ1-1,CASSLGVGWGEAFF,TGTGCCAGCAGCTTAGGGGTGGGGTGGGGCGAGGCTTTCTTT
.,TRBV7-8,TRBD1,TRBJ2-7,CASSFRDSSTYEQYF,TGTGCCAGCAGCTTCCGGGACAGCAGTACCTACGAGCAGTACTTC
.,TRBV7-9,.,TRBJ1-1,CASSLGVGGTEAFF,TGTGCCAGCAGCTTAGGAGTTGGGGGGACTGAAGCTTTCTTT
few,TRBV28,.,TRBJ2-1,CACYEQGNNEQFF,TGTGCCTGCTATGAGCAGGGGAACAATGAGCAGTTCTTC
few,TRBV5-1,.,TRBJ1-1,CASSIKEDGRNTEAFF,TGCGCCAGCAGCATAAAGGAGGACGGCAGAAACACTGAAGCTTTCTTT
.,TRBV6-4,TRBD1,TRBJ1-2,CASRQGADYGYTF,TGTGCCAGCAGACAGGGGGCAGACTATGGCTACACCTTC
.,TRBV6-1,TRBD1,TRBJ2-2,CANSGTGSNTGELFF,TGTGCCAATTCCGGGACAGGGTCGAACACCGGGGAGCTGTTTTTT
.,TRBV13,.,TRBJ2-7,CASSLGEGTHEQYF,TGTGCCAGCAGCTTAGGGGAGGGGACCCACGAGCAGTACTTC
.,TRBV6-5,TRBD1,TRBJ2-7,CASSYSRTGFGEQYF,TGTGCCAGCAGTTACTCACGGACAGGGTTTGGGGAGCAGTACTTC
once,TRBV21-1,.,TRBJ2-7,CASSKEGGEQYF,TGTGCCAGCAGCAAAGAAGGGGGCGAGCAGTACTTC
few,TRBV7-9,TRBD2,TRBJ2-1,CASSLVLRGDNEQFF,TGTGCCAGCAGCTTAGTGTTGCGGGGGGACAATGAGCAGTTCTTC
once,TRBV28,TRBD1,TRBJ2-2,CASSRTLSGQVERELFF,TGTGCCAGCAGCCGTACCCTCTCGGGACAGGTCGAGAGGGAGCTGTTTTTT
.,TRBV15,TRBD2,TRBJ2-6,CATSIEGEGSGANVLTF,TGTGCCACCAGCATCGAAGGGGAGGGCTCTGGGGCCAACGTCCTGACTTTC
few,TRBV5-4,.,TRBJ2-6,CASSYHSANVLTF,TGTGCCAGCAGCTACCACTCGGCCAACGTCCTGACTTTC
.,TRBV27,TRBD1,TRBJ1-6,CASSLGQGGSPLHF,TGTGCCAGCAGTCTTGGACAGGGAGGTTCACCCCTCCACTTT
.,TRBV7-6,TRBD1,TRBJ2-3,CASSRDRGNTDTQYF,TGTGCCAGCAGCCGTGACAGGGGGAACACAGATACGCAGTATTTT
.,TRBV11-2,TRBD1,TRBJ1-1,CASSPDRSLVETEAFF,TGTGCCAGCAGCCCGGACAGGTCTTTAGTAGAAACTGAAGCTTTCTTT
once,TRBV7-9,TRBD1,TRBJ2-1,CSSSPRQGVYNEQFF,TGTTCCAGCAGCCCCCGACAGGGAGTCTACAATGAGCAGTTCTTC
.,TRBV29-1,.,TRBJ1-2,CSVPWTRRPFNYGYTF,TGCAGCGTTCCCTGGACACGCCGGCCCTTTAACTATGGCTACACCTTC
.,TRBV7-8,.,TRBJ1-2,CASSLSGGFDYGYTF,TGTGCCAGCAGCTTGTCCGGGGGATTCGACTATGGCTACACCTTC